One sample yielded the 23 T cell receptor beta chains listed below, sequenced in a study of Graves' ophthalmopathy and Graves' hyperthyroidism. TCR beta CDR3 regions were amplified from RNA transcripts. In the first round, RT-PCR was carried out with HTBI primers, and a multiplex PCR formed the second round. TCRdb called the multiplex PCR reads again in MiXCR, with one record for every CDR3 protein. The table has 450,000 to 600,000 distinct CDR3 sequences, just under 40% seen once; the top ten hold roughly 4.5%. Sequencing was carried out using peripheral blood or thyroid tissue (not recorded which). Every receptor here comes from an adult man with Graves' hyperthyroidism.

This clonotype was seen ten or more times. The chain carries TRBV7-2 and TRBJ2-7; 12 bases align to TRBD2. CDR3 length: 16 amino acids. Trimming cost V 4 bases and J 4 bases; bases outside gene matches: 8. Per germline, CDR1 SGHTA and CDR2 FQGNSA. CDR3 in DNA: TGTGCCAGCAGCTACTCTAGCGGGAGGGCCTCATACGAGCAGTACTTC. Amino acids: CASSYSSGRASYEQYF.

With respect to this clonotype: The junction differs from germline at one of its ends, possibly a read error. The chain carries TRBV25-1 and TRBJ1-1, with 7 bases aligning to TRBD1. The V gene's germline CDR1 is MGHDK and CDR2 SYGVNS. CDR3 length: 13 residues. CDR3 in amino acids: CASSPGTAPEASF. As DNA, the CDR3 is TGTGCCAGCAGCCCCGGGACAGCCCCTGAAGCTTCCTTT.

In this sample, this clonotype turned up many times. The junction departs from the called germline gene at one end, perhaps through a read error. This sequence joins TRBV12-3 or TRBV12-4 and TRBJ1-1; D is unresolved. CDR3 length: 10 amino acids. DNA for the CDR3: TGTGCCAGCAGCTTAGCTGAAGCTTTCTTT. Its protein product is CASSLAEAFF.

This clonotype was recorded a few times. The chain links TRBV20-1 to TRBJ2-7; TRBD1 is a possible D gene (5 bases). This CDR3 has 11 residues. Germline V lookup: CDR1 DFQATT, CDR2 SNEGSKA (reference sequence). The V and J ends lost 6 bases and 5 bases respectively, with 11 bases between them. The chain's CDR3 is CSAGVAHEQYF. CDR3 coding DNA: TGCAGTGCAGGGGTGGCCCACGAGCAGTACTTC.

The chain recombines TRBV20-1 with TRBJ1-5, with TRBD1 matching over 8 bases. The CDR3 is made up of 20 amino acids. Germline V gives CDR1 DFQATT, CDR2 SNEGSKA (reference sequence). The J segment lost 5 bases and the V segment lost 6 bases, leaving 27 bases of the junction unmatched. The CDR3 region is CSAKVSDRSRRGTGDQPQHF. The DNA of the CDR3 is TGCAGTGCCAAAGTCTCTGACCGGAGCAGACGTGGGACAGGTGATCAGCCCCAGCATTTT.

In this sample, this clonotype turned up many times. This rearrangement joins TRBV20-1 to TRBJ2-5; D might be TRBD1 (6 bases). The CDR3 runs 12 residues. Trimming left V 3 bases short and J 3 bases short, with 8 bases between. In germline, CDR1 is DFQATT, CDR2 SNEGSKA (reference sequence). The DNA of the CDR3 is TGCAGTGCTAGTTACAGGGAAGAGACCCAGTACTTC. Translation: CSASYREETQYF.

This clonotype has a count of ten or more. The V and J genes are TRBV12-3 or TRBV12-4 and TRBJ2-7; possibly TRBD1 or TRBD2 for D (5 bases each). The CDR3 runs to 14 residues. V dropped 6 bases and J dropped 5 bases, with 17 bases sitting between them. The CDR3 protein is CASRKGTRTNEQYF. The CDR3 bases are TGTGCCAGCAGGAAGGGGACCAGAACCAACGAGCAGTACTTC.

This clonotype has more than one count but fewer than ten. The rearrangement joins TRBV2 to TRBJ2-2; weak D call: TRBD1 (6 bases). Germline V gene sequence: CDR1 SNHLY, CDR2 FYNNEI. V was trimmed by 1 base and J by 0 bases, leaving 9 bases between them. The CDR3 runs 16 residues. DNA of the CDR3: TGTGCCAGCAGTGAAGTGAGGGGGACGAACACCGGGGAGCTGTTTTTT. Protein product: CASSEVRGTNTGELFF.

This chain joins TRBV20-1 and TRBJ2-7; 12 bases are shared with TRBD1. The end of the DNA aligns better with TRBJ2-1, so the J call may be wrong. CDR3 length: 14 residues. Germline CDR1 reads DFQATT; CDR2 reads SNEGSKA (reference sequence). CDR3 sequence reads: CSPAPGQGAHEQFF. Written as DNA, the CDR3 is TGCAGTCCTGCACCGGGACAGGGGGCGCATGAGCAGTTCTTC.

The table lists this clonotype with many counts. The chain couples TRBV7-9 to TRBJ2-7; D is ambiguous. The germline gives CDR1 SEHNR, CDR2 FQNEAQ (reference sequence). CDR3 size: 12 residues. V lost 5 bases and J lost 2, with 7 bases in between. The CDR3 DNA reads as TGTGCCAGCAGCCACGGACCCTACGAGCAGTACTTC. Translated, it gives CASSHGPYEQYF.

The chain is built from TRBV10-3 and TRBJ1-5; no definite D call. V was shortened by 6 bases and J by 5 bases, with 5 bases between the two germline ends. The CDR3 runs to 11 residues. Germline CDR1 is ENHRY and CDR2 is SYGVKD. In DNA, the CDR3 is TGTGCCATCAGGGAGGATCAGCCCCAGCATTTT. Encoded protein: CAIREDQPQHF.

The V call is TRBV5-1, the J call TRBJ2-5, with TRBD1 as a possible D gene (6 bases). V lost 2 bases to trimming and J lost 4 bases, with 21 bases between them. From germline, CDR1 is SGHRS and CDR2 YFSETQ. This CDR3 is 17 amino acids long. CDR3 loop: CASSLGHQGLESETQYF. The CDR3 coding sequence is TGCGCCAGCAGCTTAGGCCATCAGGGGCTCGAGTCAGAGACCCAGTACTTC.

In this sample, this clonotype turned up once. This chain joins TRBV27 and TRBJ1-5, with TRBD1 matching 12 bases. J lost 6 bases, V lost 8 bases, and 8 bases had no gene match. The CDR3 has 15 amino acids. The germline gives CDR1 MNHEY, CDR2 SMNVEV (reference sequence). The CDR3, as DNA: TGTGCCAGCGGTACGGGACAGGGGGCGTCTCAGCCCCAGCATTTT. Amino acids: CASGTGQGASQPQHF.

This clonotype was counted between two and nine times. The gene calls are TRBV7-6 and TRBJ2-3; the D gene is possibly TRBD1 (6 bases). CDR1 is SGHVS, CDR2 FNYEAQ, per germline. The V end lost 3 bases, the J end lost 2 bases, and 12 bases lay between the germline ends. The CDR3 length is 15 residues. The CDR3 loop is CASSFGQRPTDTQYF. The CDR3, as DNA: TGTGCCAGCAGCTTTGGACAGCGACCCACAGATACGCAGTATTTT.

A few counts support this clonotype. V and J are TRBV7-9 and TRBJ2-7; 8 nucleotides match TRBD1. The CDR3 is 15 residues long. Germline values: CDR1 SEHNR, CDR2 FQNEAQ (reference sequence). Losses at the gene ends were 4 bases for V and 3 bases for J; bases not matched to a gene: 8. This CDR3 is CASSSLAGGFYEQYF. CDR3 in DNA: TGTGCCAGCAGCTCCCTGGCAGGGGGCTTCTACGAGCAGTACTTC.

The chain combines TRBV19 with TRBJ1-1, with a possible D match to TRBD1 (5 bases). CDR1 is LNHDA and CDR2 is SQIVND in the germline V gene (reference sequence). There are 15 residues in the CDR3. The V and J ends lost 7 bases and 2 bases respectively, with 17 bases between them. Here the CDR3 reads CASKTGTGINTEAFF. The CDR3 DNA follows: TGTGCCAGTAAAACCGGGACGGGAATTAACACTGAAGCTTTCTTT.

The CDR3 loop is CASSPRTGIGYEQYF. The CDR3 coding sequence is TGTGCCAGTAGTCCGCGGACGGGTATCGGATACGAGCAGTACTTC. The chain uses TRBV19 and TRBJ2-7; unclear D gene. CDR1 and CDR2 from the germline V gene are LNHDA and SQIVND (reference sequence). This CDR3 spans 15 amino acids. The V end was cut by 5 bases, the J end by 4 bases, with 18 bases between. Full variable domain (outside the CDR3, taken from reference TRBV19 and TRBJ2-7): DGGITQSPKYLFRKEGQNVTLSCEQNLNHDAMYWYRQDPGQGLRLIYYSQIVNDFQKGDIAEGYSVSREKKESFPLTVTSAQKNPTAFYLCASSPRTGIGYEQYFGPGTRLTVT.

A word on this clonotype: Possible read error: a much larger clone is one base away. The V call is TRBV29-1, the J call TRBJ1-2; 9 nucleotides match TRBD1. This CDR3 is 15 amino acids long. Germline CDR1 and CDR2: SQVTM and ANQGSEA. The CDR3 sequence is CSGQTSDRGHYGYAF. The DNA for the CDR3 is TGCAGCGGACAAACCTCGGACAGGGGACACTATGGCTACGCCTTC.

CDR3 sequence (DNA): TGCAGTGCTAGAGAGCTGTTTTTT. Translating gives CSARELFF. The chain has TRBV20-1 and TRBJ2-2; D is unclear. The length of the CDR3 is 8 residues. Germline values: CDR1 DFQATT, CDR2 SNEGSKA (reference sequence). Trimming took 0 bases from V and 13 from J, leaving 0 bases between them.

This clonotype was detected ten times or more. The rearrangement links TRBV29-1 to TRBJ2-7, with D uncertain. The CDR3 has 14 amino acids. Germline loops: CDR1 SQVTM, CDR2 ANQGSEA. Trimming pared 0 bases from V and 6 bases from J, leaving 15 bases between. The CDR3 here is CSVEDPNRQIEQYF. The CDR3 bases are TGCAGCGTTGAAGATCCGAACCGACAAATCGAGCAGTACTTC.

This clonotype was recorded many times. The chain combines TRBV7-8 with TRBJ1-2, with 9 bases matching TRBD1. After removal of 5 bases from V and 2 bases from J, the junction contained 6 bases not matched to a gene. Germline-derived CDR1 and CDR2 are SGHVS and FQNEAQ. This CDR3 spans 15 amino acids. CDR3 sequence: CASSLTGTGNYGYTF. CDR3 DNA sequence: TGTGCCAGCAGCCTCACCGGGACAGGGAACTATGGCTACACCTTC.

This clonotype was detected many times. The chain employs TRBV7-9 and TRBJ1-1, with a weak D call TRBD1 (6 bases). Trimming removed 6 bases from V and 1 base from J, with 18 bases in between. Germline V lookup: CDR1 SEHNR, CDR2 FQNEAQ (reference sequence). This CDR3 spans 16 amino acids. The CDR3 region is CASRNAGAPANTEAFF. CDR3 sequence (DNA): TGTGCCAGCAGAAACGCAGGGGCCCCGGCGAACACTGAAGCTTTCTTT.

This clonotype has a count of ten or more. V and J are TRBV7-2 and TRBJ2-7; D may correspond to TRBD1 or TRBD2 (6 bases each). CDR1 and CDR2 from the germline V gene are SGHTA and FQGNSA. The CDR3 loop spans 14 amino acids. The germline V and J ends were trimmed by 2 bases and 6 bases, with 14 bases remaining between them. CDR3 DNA sequence: TGTGCCAGCAGCTTAATCCGGCCGGGGGCCGAGCAGTACTTC. Translating gives CASSLIRPGAEQYF.